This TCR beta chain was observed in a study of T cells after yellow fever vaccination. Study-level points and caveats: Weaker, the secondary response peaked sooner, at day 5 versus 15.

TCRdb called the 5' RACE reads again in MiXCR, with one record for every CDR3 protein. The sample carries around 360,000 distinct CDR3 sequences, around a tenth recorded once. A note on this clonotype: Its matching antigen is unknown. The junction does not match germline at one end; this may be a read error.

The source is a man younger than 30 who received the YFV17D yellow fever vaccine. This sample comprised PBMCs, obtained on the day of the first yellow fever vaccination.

The CDR3 sequence is CASSLSSGGLITDTQNF. In DNA form, the CDR3 reads TGTGCCAGCAGCTTGTCTAGCGGGGGTTTGATCACAGATACGCAGAATTTT. The V call is TRBV7-6, the J call TRBJ2-3; 10 positions agree with TRBD2. The CDR3 is made up of 17 amino acids. CDR1 SGHVS and CDR2 FNYEAQ come from the germline V gene.